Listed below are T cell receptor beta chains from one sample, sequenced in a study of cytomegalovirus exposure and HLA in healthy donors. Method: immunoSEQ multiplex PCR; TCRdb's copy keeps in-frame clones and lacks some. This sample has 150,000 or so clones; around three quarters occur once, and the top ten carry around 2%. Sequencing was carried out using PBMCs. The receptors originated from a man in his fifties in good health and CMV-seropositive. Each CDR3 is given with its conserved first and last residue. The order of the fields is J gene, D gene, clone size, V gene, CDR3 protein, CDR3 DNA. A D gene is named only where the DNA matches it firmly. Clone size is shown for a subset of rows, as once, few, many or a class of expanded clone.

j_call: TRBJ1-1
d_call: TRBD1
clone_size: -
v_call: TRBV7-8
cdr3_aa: CASSSNRGQTEAFF
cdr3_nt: TGTGCCAGCAGCTCAAACAGGGGGCAGACTGAAGCTTTCTTT

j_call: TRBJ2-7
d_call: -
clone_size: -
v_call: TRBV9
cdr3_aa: CASSVGVSEHYEQYF
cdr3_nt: TGTGCCAGCAGCGTAGGGGTTAGCGAACACTACGAGCAGTACTTC

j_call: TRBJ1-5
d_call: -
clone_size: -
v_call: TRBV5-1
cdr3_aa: CASSLGGGLGNQPQHF
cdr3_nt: TGCGCCAGCAGCTTGGGCGGGGGTTTGGGCAATCAGCCCCAGCATTTT

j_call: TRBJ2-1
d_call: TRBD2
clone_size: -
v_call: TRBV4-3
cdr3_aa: CASSPFTGGLEQFF
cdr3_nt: TGCGCCAGCAGCCCCTTTACGGGGGGGCTTGAGCAGTTCTTC

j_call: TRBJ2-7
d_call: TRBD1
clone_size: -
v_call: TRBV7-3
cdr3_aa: CASSLRAVGQGYSYEQYF
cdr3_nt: TGTGCCAGCAGCTTACGGGCTGTGGGACAGGGTTACTCCTACGAGCAGTACTTC

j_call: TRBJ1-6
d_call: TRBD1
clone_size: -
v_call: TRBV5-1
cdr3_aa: CASSSDGTGVSPLHF
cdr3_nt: TGCGCCAGCAGCTCGGATGGGACAGGGGTTTCACCCCTCCACTTT

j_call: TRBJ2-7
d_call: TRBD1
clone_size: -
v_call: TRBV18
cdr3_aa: CASSPPGLDRAREQYF
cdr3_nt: TGTGCCAGCTCACCCCCGGGGTTGGACAGGGCTCGTGAGCAGTACTTC

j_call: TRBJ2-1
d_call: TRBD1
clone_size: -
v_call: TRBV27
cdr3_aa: CASRHRDSYNEQFF
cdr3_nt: TGTGCCAGCAGACACCGGGACAGCTACAATGAGCAGTTCTTC

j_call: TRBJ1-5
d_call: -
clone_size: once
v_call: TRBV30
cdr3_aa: CAWSRGLGDQPQHF
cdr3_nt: TGTGCCTGGAGCCGAGGATTAGGGGATCAGCCCCAGCATTTT

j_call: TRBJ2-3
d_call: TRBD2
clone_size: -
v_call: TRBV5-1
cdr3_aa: CASSSTSGGDTQYF
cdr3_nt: TGCGCCAGCAGCTCCACTAGCGGGGGAGATACGCAGTATTTT

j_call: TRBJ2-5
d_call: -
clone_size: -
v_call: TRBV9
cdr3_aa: CASSGIQGEGETQYF
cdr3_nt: TGTGCCAGCAGCGGAATACAGGGTGAAGGAGAGACCCAGTACTTC

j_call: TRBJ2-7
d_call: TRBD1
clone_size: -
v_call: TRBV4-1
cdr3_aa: CASSQGAGTGGPYEQYF
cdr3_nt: TGCGCCAGCAGCCAAGGGGCCGGGACAGGGGGCCCCTACGAGCAGTACTTC

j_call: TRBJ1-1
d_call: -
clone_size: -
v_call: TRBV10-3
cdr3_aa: CAISESHPRGSNTEAFF
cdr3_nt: TGTGCCATCAGTGAGTCACACCCCAGGGGTTCGAACACTGAAGCTTTCTTT

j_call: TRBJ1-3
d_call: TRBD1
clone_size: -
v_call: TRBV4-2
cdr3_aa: CASSQGDRMGNTIYF
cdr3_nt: TGTGCCAGCAGCCAGGGGGACAGGATGGGAAACACCATATATTTT